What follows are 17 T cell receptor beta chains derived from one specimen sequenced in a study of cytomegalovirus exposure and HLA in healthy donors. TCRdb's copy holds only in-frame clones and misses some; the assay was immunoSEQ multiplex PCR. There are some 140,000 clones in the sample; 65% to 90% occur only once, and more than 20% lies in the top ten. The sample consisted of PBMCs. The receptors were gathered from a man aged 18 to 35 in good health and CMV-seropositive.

Here the CDR3 DNA reads TGTGCCAGCAGTGAAGGGACTAGCGCCTCCTACGAGCAGTACTTC. It is translated as CASSEGTSASYEQYF. This rearrangement joins TRBV2 to TRBJ2-7; TRBD2 matches 9 bases. V was pared by 1 base and J by 0 bases, with 1 base of the junction left unmatched. Per the germline V gene, CDR1 is SNHLY and CDR2 is FYNNEI. The CDR3 runs 15 residues.

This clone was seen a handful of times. CDR3 region: CASSSGLAHNEQFF. DNA for the CDR3: TGTGCCAGCAGCTCAGGACTAGCGCACAATGAGCAGTTCTTC. This chain uses TRBV7-6 with TRBJ2-1; 9 bases match TRBD2. Germline V gene data show CDR1 as SGHVS and CDR2 as FNYEAQ. Trimming cost V 4 bases and J 5 bases; bases outside gene matches: 3. The CDR3 consists of 14 residues.

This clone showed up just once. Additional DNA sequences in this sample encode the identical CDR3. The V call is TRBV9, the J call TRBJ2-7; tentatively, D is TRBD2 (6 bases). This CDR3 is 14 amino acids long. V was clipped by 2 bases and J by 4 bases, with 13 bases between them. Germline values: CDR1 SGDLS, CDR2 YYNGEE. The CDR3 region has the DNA TGTGCCAGCAGCGTCGGAGGGTCTGGGTACGAGCAGTACTTC. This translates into CASSVGGSGYEQYF.

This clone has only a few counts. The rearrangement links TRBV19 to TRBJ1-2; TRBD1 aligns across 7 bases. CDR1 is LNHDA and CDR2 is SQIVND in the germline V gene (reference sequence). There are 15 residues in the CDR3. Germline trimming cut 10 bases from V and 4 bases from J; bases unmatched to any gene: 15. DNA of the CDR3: TGTGCCACATCAGACAGGGTTGAGGCTATCTATGGCTACACCTTC. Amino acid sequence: CATSDRVEAIYGYTF. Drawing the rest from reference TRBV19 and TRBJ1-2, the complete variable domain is DGGITQSPKYLFRKEGQNVTLSCEQNLNHDAMYWYRQDPGQGLRLIYYSQIVNDFQKGDIAEGYSVSREKKESFPLTVTSAQKNPTAFYLCATSDRVEAIYGYTFGSGTRLTVV.

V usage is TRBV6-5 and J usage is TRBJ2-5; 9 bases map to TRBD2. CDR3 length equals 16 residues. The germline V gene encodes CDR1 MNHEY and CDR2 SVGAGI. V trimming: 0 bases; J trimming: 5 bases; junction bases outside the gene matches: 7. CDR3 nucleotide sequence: TGTGCCAGCAGTTACTCTCCAGCGGGGGGTTTGGAGACCCAGTACTTC. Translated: CASSYSPAGGLETQYF.

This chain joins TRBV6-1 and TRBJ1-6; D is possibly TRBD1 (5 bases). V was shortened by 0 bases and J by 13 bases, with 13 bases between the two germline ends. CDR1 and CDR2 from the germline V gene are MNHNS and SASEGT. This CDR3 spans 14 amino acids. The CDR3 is CASSEAGPPTPLHF. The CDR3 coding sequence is TGTGCCAGCAGTGAAGCGGGGCCGCCGACCCCCCTCCACTTT.

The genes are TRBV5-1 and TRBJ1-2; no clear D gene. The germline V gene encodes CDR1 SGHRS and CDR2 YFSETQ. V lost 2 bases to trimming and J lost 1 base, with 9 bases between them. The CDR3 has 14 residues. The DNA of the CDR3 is TGCGCCAGCAGCTTAAGTGGCGGTAACTATGGCTACACCTTC. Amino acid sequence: CASSLSGGNYGYTF.

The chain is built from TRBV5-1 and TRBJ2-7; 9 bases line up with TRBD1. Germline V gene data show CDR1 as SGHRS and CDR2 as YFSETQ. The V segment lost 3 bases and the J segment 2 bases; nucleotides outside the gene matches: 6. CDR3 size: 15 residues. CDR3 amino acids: CASSSPGQGPYEQYF. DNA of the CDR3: TGCGCCAGCAGCTCTCCGGGACAGGGCCCCTACGAGCAGTACTTC.

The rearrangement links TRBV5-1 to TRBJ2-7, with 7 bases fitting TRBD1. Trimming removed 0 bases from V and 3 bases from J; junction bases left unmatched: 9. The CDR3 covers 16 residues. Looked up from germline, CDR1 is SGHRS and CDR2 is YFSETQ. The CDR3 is CASSLGKRQGVYEQYF. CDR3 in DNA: TGCGCCAGCAGCTTGGGTAAAAGACAGGGTGTCTACGAGCAGTACTTC. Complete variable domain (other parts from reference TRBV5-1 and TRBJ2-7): KAGVTQTPRYLIKTRGQQVTLSCSPISGHRSVSWYQQTPGQGLQFLFEYFSETQRNKGNFPGRFSGRQFSNSRSEMNVSTLELGDSALYLCASSLGKRQGVYEQYFGPGTRLTVT.

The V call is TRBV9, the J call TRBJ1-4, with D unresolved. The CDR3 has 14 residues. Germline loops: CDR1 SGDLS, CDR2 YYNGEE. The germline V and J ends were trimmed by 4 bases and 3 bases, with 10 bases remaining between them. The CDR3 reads CASSPRVANEKLFF. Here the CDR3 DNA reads TGTGCCAGCAGCCCCCGGGTGGCTAATGAAAAACTGTTTTTT.

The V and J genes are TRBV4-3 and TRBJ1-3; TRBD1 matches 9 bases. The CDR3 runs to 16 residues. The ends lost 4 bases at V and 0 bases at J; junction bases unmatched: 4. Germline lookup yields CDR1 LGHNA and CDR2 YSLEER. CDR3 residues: CASSRSGQGSGNTIYF. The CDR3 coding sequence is TGCGCCAGCAGCCGGTCGGGACAGGGCTCTGGAAACACCATATATTTT.

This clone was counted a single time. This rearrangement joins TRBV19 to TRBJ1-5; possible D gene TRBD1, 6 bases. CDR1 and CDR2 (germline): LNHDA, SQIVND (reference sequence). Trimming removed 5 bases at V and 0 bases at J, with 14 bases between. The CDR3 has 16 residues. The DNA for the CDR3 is TGTGCCAGTAGTCTCGGACAGACCTATAGCAATCAGCCCCAGCATTTT. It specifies CASSLGQTYSNQPQHF.

The chain's CDR3 is CAWSSSRAGSTDTQYF. The CDR3 DNA reads as TGTGCCTGGAGCTCATCAAGGGCGGGGAGCACAGATACGCAGTATTTT. The chain recombines TRBV30 with TRBJ2-3; D is possibly TRBD2 (6 bases). V was shortened by 3 bases and J by 0 bases, with 16 bases between the two germline ends. Germline loops: CDR1 GTSNPN, CDR2 SVGIG (reference sequence). The CDR3 has 16 residues.

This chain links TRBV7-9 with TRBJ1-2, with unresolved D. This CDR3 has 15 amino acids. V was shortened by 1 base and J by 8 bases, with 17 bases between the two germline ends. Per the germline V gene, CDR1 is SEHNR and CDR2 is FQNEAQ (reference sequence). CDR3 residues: CASSLEPAGGRGYTF. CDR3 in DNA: TGTGCCAGCAGCTTAGAACCAGCGGGAGGAAGGGGCTACACCTTC.

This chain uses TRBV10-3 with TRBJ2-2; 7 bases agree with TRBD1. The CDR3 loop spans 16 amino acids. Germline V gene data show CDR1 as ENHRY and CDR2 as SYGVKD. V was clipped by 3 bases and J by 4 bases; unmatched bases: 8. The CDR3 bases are TGTGCCATCAGTGACCAGACAGGGAGTTTCACCGGGGAGCTGTTTTTT. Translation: CAISDQTGSFTGELFF.

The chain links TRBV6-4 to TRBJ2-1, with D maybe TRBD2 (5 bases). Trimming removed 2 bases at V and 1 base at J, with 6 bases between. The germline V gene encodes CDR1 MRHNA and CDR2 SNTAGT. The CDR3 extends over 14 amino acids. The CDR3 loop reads CASSDRGSYNEQFF. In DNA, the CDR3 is TGTGCCAGCAGTGACCGGGGTTCCTACAATGAGCAGTTCTTC.

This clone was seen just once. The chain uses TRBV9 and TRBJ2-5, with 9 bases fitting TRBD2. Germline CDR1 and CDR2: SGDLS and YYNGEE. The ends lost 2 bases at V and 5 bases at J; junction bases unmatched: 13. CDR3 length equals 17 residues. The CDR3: CASSVLAGGPSGETQYF. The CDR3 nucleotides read TGTGCCAGCAGCGTTTTGGCGGGAGGGCCCTCGGGGGAGACCCAGTACTTC.